The source of this T cell receptor (beta chain) is a study of T cells in Graves' hyperthyroidism and ophthalmopathy. PBMCs came from 10 ml fresh peripheral blood. Amplification of TCR beta CDR3 regions used RNA as the template. An initial round of RT-PCR targeting the TCR CDR3 relied on the HTBI primer set. TCRdb reprocessed the multiplex PCR reads with MiXCR, giving one entry per CDR3 protein. The sample lists 250,000 to 300,000 distinct CDR3 sequences, roughly 13% occurring once. Study-wide results and limits: Blood samples included most of the expanded thyroid clonotypes exceeding 0.001.

This clonotype was detected ten times or more. The antigen is not known. The CDR3 runs to 14 residues. CDR1 is MNHNS and CDR2 is SASEGT in the germline V gene. With 2 bases removed from V and 2 bases from J, the gap between germline ends came to 9 bases. This chain connects TRBV6-1 to TRBJ2-5; unclear D gene. The sequencing input was blood. This receptor was identified in a woman between 25 and 40 years old with Graves' hyperthyroidism that later progressed to Graves' ophthalmopathy. The CDR3 DNA sequence: TGTGCCAGCAGTGAAATTCTCGAACAAGAGACCCAGTACTTC. Translated: CASSEILEQETQYF.